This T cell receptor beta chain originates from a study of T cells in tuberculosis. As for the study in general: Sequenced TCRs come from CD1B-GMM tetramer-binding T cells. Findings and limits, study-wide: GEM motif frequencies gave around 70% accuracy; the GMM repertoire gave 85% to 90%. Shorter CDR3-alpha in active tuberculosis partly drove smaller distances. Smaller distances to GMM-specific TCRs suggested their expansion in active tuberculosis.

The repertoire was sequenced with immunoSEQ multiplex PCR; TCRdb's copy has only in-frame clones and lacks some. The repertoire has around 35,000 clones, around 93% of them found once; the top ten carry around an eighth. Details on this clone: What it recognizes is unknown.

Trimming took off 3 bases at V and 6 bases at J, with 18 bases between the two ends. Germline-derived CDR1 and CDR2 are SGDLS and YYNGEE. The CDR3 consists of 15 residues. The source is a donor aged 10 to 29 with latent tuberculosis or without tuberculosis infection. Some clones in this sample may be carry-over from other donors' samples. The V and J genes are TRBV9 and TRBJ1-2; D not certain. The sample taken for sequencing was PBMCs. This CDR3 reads CASSGVMTGKDGYTF. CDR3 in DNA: TGTGCCAGCAGCGGAGTAATGACGGGGAAGGATGGCTACACCTTC.